The 23 T cell receptor beta chains below all came from one sample that was sequenced in a study of OX40 agonist ivuxolimab in advanced cancers. Clones were sequenced by immunoSEQ multiplex PCR, and TCRdb holds only the in-frame ones, with some missing. The sample lists about 40,000 clones, 82% occurring once. The specimen was CD4+ or CD8+ T cells sorted from blood, collected in a trial of the OX40 agonist ivuxolimab. These receptor sequences come from an adult with an advanced solid tumor such as melanoma, head and neck, liver or kidney cancer.

The chain carries TRBV5-4 and TRBJ1-5, with D uncertain. The CDR3 spans 14 residues. Germline CDR1 SGHNT, CDR2 YYREEE (reference sequence). V was cut by 2 bases and J by 2 bases, with 8 bases left in between. The CDR3 loop reads CASSLGGGNQPQHF. Here the CDR3 DNA reads TGTGCCAGCAGCTTAGGAGGAGGCAATCAGCCCCAGCATTTT. The full variable domain, completed using reference TRBV5-4 and TRBJ1-5, is ETGVTQSPTHLIKTRGQQVTLRCSSQSGHNTVSWYQQALGQGPQFIFQYYREEENGRGNFPPRFSGLQFPNYSSELNVNALELDDSALYLCASSLGGGNQPQHFGDGTRLSIL.

This chain uses TRBV5-6 with TRBJ2-1, with a weak D call TRBD1 (5 bases). With 1 base removed from V and 1 base from J, the gap between germline ends came to 9 bases. This CDR3 region has 15 residues. The germline V gene encodes CDR1 SGHDT and CDR2 YYEEEE. The CDR3 region is CASSLRGGSYNEQFF. For the CDR3, the DNA is TGTGCCAGCAGCTTGAGGGGTGGATCCTACAATGAGCAGTTCTTC.

The chain has TRBV19 and TRBJ2-7; 7 nucleotides align to TRBD1. Germline CDR1 and CDR2: LNHDA and SQIVND (reference sequence). CDR3 length: 16 residues. V shed 4 bases and J 0 bases; nucleotides not matched to a gene: 9. The CDR3 DNA is TGTGCCAGTAGTAGACAGGGTGGAAAGAGCTCCTACGAGCAGTACTTC. Translating it yields CASSRQGGKSSYEQYF.

The V and J genes are TRBV2 and TRBJ2-2, with 10 positions matching TRBD2. The CDR3 is 16 amino acids. The V and J ends lost 7 bases and 3 bases, in that order; junction bases with no gene match: 8. Germline assignment: CDR1 SNHLY and CDR2 FYNNEI. The CDR3 nucleotides read TGTGCCAGCACCGCCGGGACTAGCGACCACACCGGGGAGCTGTTTTTT. Amino acids: CASTAGTSDHTGELFF.

This clone has a handful of counts. The V and J genes are TRBV14 and TRBJ2-2; no reliable D call. Trimming pared 3 bases from V and 4 bases from J, leaving 6 bases between. This CDR3 is 13 amino acids long. Germline-derived CDR1 and CDR2 are SGHDN and FVKESK. This CDR3 reads CASSHWVTGELFF. The CDR3 nucleotides are TGTGCCAGCAGCCACTGGGTCACCGGGGAGCTGTTTTTT.

This clone was seen a single time. This sequence joins TRBV6-5 and TRBJ2-5; 7 positions agree with TRBD1. Trimming cost V 5 bases and J 7 bases; bases outside gene matches: 7. CDR1 and CDR2 (germline): MNHEY, SVGAGI. The CDR3 extends over 13 amino acids. The CDR3 coding sequence is TGTGCCAGCAGTGAGGGGGCCCGGGTGACCCAGTACTTC. Translation gives CASSEGARVTQYF.

The chain combines TRBV10-3 with TRBJ1-5; D gene unclear. The CDR3 spans 15 residues. Germline V gene lookup returns CDR1 ENHRY and CDR2 SYGVKD. The V gene lost 2 bases and the J gene lost 3 bases, with 11 bases spanning the gap. The CDR3 loop reads CAISESSVFNQPQHF. The CDR3 DNA sequence: TGTGCCATCAGTGAGAGTTCGGTTTTCAATCAGCCCCAGCATTTT.

The chain carries TRBV6-5 and TRBJ1-5, with D unclear. The length of the CDR3 is 15 residues. Trimming left V 6 bases short and J 5 bases short, with 17 bases between. Germline V gives CDR1 MNHEY, CDR2 SVGAGI. The CDR3 DNA sequence: TGTGCCAGCAGGCCATACCGGGCTTCCGATCAGCCCCAGCATTTT. Amino acid sequence: CASRPYRASDQPQHF.

This sequence joins TRBV30 and TRBJ1-1; no definite D call. Trimming left V 0 bases short and J 4 bases short, with 6 bases between. The germline gives CDR1 GTSNPN, CDR2 SVGIG (reference sequence). This CDR3 has 12 residues. CDR3 residues: CAWSVGITEAFF. DNA for the CDR3: TGTGCCTGGAGTGTAGGGATCACTGAAGCTTTCTTT.

The CDR3 region is CASSLWGEVAKNIQYF. The CDR3 DNA sequence: TGTGCCAGCAGCTTGTGGGGAGAGGTAGCCAAAAACATTCAGTACTTC. The chain employs TRBV11-2 and TRBJ2-4; maybe TRBD2 (5 bases). Deletions cut 3 bases from V and 0 bases from J, with 12 bases between. The CDR3 extends over 16 amino acids. In germline, CDR1 is SGHAT, CDR2 FQNNGV. Full variable domain (outside the CDR3, taken from reference TRBV11-2 and TRBJ2-4): EAGVAQSPRYKIIEKRQSVAFWCNPISGHATLYWYQQILGQGPKLLIQFQNNGVVDDSQLPKDRFSAERLKGVDSTLKIQPAKLEDSAVYLCASSLWGEVAKNIQYFGAGTRLSVL.

This clone was seen a single time. This may stem from a read error, because a much larger clone lies one nucleotide away. The gene calls are TRBV7-9 and TRBJ2-1, with 7 bases fitting TRBD1. The CDR3 runs 15 residues. Germline V lookup: CDR1 SEHNR, CDR2 FQNEAQ (reference sequence). V lost 2 bases to trimming and J lost 2 bases; unmatched junction nucleotides: 3. The CDR3 nucleotides read TGTGCCAGCAGCTTAACACAGGGGACCTACAATGAGCAGTTCTTC. Protein sequence: CASSLTQGTYNEQFF.

The gene calls are TRBV7-2 and TRBJ2-5, with TRBD2 matching over 7 bases. The germline V gene has CDR1 SGHTA and CDR2 FQGNSA. Germline trimming cut 1 base from V and 4 bases from J; bases unmatched to any gene: 9. CDR3 size: 16 residues. As DNA, the CDR3 is TGTGCCAGCAGCTTAGGAGTATCGGGGGGAGGAGAGACCCAGTACTTC. Translating gives CASSLGVSGGGETQYF.

This chain joins TRBV7-6 and TRBJ1-6; 10 positions match TRBD1. Trimming at V came to 6 bases and at J to 2 bases, leaving 10 bases not matched to a gene. Germline values: CDR1 SGHVS, CDR2 FNYEAQ. This CDR3 region has 18 residues. The CDR3 DNA is TGTGCCAGCAGTCGGGGACAGGGGATGAGGGCCTATAATTCACCCCTCCACTTT. Its translation is CASSRGQGMRAYNSPLHF.

This chain links TRBV15 with TRBJ2-5; 13 bases map to TRBD2. V lost 1 base to trimming and J lost 5 bases; unmatched junction nucleotides: 10. The length of the CDR3 is 18 residues. Germline lookup yields CDR1 LNHNV and CDR2 YYDKDF (reference sequence). In DNA, the CDR3 is TGTGCCACCAGCAGAGGACTAGCGGGAGGTCCATTTATGGAGACCCAGTACTTC. Protein: CATSRGLAGGPFMETQYF.

The chain recombines TRBV25-1 with TRBJ2-3; 10 nucleotides agree with TRBD2. The CDR3 contains 14 residues. J was trimmed by 3 bases and V by 8 bases; bases with no gene match: 5. Per the germline V gene, CDR1 is MGHDK and CDR2 is SYGVNS. In nucleotides, the CDR3 is TGTGCCAGCCAGCGGGAGGGCCTAACAGATACGCAGTATTTT. It codes for CASQREGLTDTQYF.

The chain employs TRBV11-2 and TRBJ2-6; D may correspond to TRBD1 or TRBD2 (5 bases each). CDR1 and CDR2 (germline): SGHAT, FQNNGV. V was pared by 5 bases and J by 3 bases, with 17 bases between. The CDR3 sequence is 17 residues long. Written as DNA, the CDR3 is TGTGCCAGCAGCCTAACCACGGGGACGAATGGGGCCAACGTCCTGACTTTC. Translation: CASSLTTGTNGANVLTF.

The chain links TRBV7-7 to TRBJ2-1, with 8 bases fitting TRBD2. J was trimmed by 8 bases and V by 1 base; bases with no gene match: 4. There are 14 residues in the CDR3. Germline V gives CDR1 SSHAT, CDR2 FNYEAQ (reference sequence). The CDR3 nucleotides are TGTGCCAGCAGCTTAGGGCGGACTAGCCATGAGCAGTTCTTC. It is translated as CASSLGRTSHEQFF.

The chain employs TRBV5-4 and TRBJ2-1; a possible D gene is TRBD2 (5 bases). V lost 0 bases and J lost 15, with 16 bases in between. CDR1 SGHNT and CDR2 YYREEE come from the germline V gene (reference sequence). The CDR3 loop spans 13 amino acids. CDR3 DNA: TGTGCCAGCAGCTTGGTGGAGTCTAGCACCCCGTTCTTC. Protein: CASSLVESSTPFF.

The chain carries TRBV18 and TRBJ2-7; no clear D. The CDR3 spans 13 residues. Germline CDR1 and CDR2: KGHSH and LQKENI. V was trimmed by 1 base and J by 3 bases, leaving 7 bases between them. CDR3 sequence reads: CASSPRSDYEQYF. The CDR3 nucleotides read TGTGCCAGCTCACCACGGAGCGACTACGAGCAGTACTTC.

The chain recombines TRBV4-1 with TRBJ2-7; 10 nucleotides line up with TRBD2. V was clipped by 0 bases and J by 5 bases; unmatched bases: 16. The CDR3 contains 19 residues. CDR1 MGHRA and CDR2 YSYEKL come from the germline V gene. The DNA of the CDR3 is TGCGCCAGCAGCCAAGAATCCGGAGGGTGGACTAGCGGTCGGGACGAGCAGTACTTC. Its translation: CASSQESGGWTSGRDEQYF.

This clone was detected only a few times. Other DNA sequences in the sample encode the same CDR3. The chain carries TRBV25-1 and TRBJ2-2; D is possibly TRBD1 (5 bases). From germline, CDR1 is MGHDK and CDR2 SYGVNS. The CDR3 has 14 amino acids. The V end was cut by 5 bases, the J end by 2 bases, with 9 bases between. The chain's CDR3 is CASSPQANTGELFF. CDR3 nucleotides: TGTGCCAGCAGTCCACAGGCAAACACCGGGGAGCTGTTTTTT.

CDR3 region: CASRHGAREGETQYF. DNA of the CDR3: TGTGCCAGCAGACACGGTGCCAGGGAGGGAGAGACCCAGTACTTC. This chain links TRBV5-4 with TRBJ2-5; 7 bases map to TRBD2. V was clipped by 5 bases and J by 4 bases; unmatched bases: 11. CDR3 length: 15 amino acids. The germline V gene has CDR1 SGHNT and CDR2 YYREEE (reference sequence).

CDR3: CASSVRQGVTYEQYF. The CDR3 DNA is TGTGCCAGCAGCGTGCGACAGGGGGTCACCTACGAGCAGTACTTC. The chain uses TRBV7-4 and TRBJ2-7; 9 bases match TRBD1. V shed 5 bases and J 2 bases; nucleotides not matched to a gene: 7. The germline V gene has CDR1 SGHVT and CDR2 SQSDAQ. This CDR3 has 15 amino acids.